A single sample is the source of the 21 T cell receptor beta chains below, sequenced in a study of cytotoxic CD8 clonotypes in ibrutinib-treated CLL. Profiling relied on immunoSEQ multiplex PCR, and the TCRdb table lists in-frame clones only, not all of them. The table lists 300,000 to 400,000 clones, over 55% of them singletons. Sequencing was performed on PBMCs, taken after 36 months of ibrutinib treatment. The receptors were gathered from a human donor with chronic lymphocytic leukemia.

This clone has more than one count but fewer than ten. The chain uses TRBV10-1 and TRBJ2-2; a possible D gene is TRBD2 (5 bases). Germline-derived CDR1 and CDR2 are WNHNN and SYGVQD (reference sequence). Trimming took off 7 bases at V and 6 bases at J, with 12 bases between the two ends. The CDR3 is made up of 13 amino acids. CDR3 coding DNA: TGCGCCAGCAACGACGCGCGGGCCGGGGAGCTGTTTTTT. It translates to CASNDARAGELFF.

The chain joins TRBV5-1 to TRBJ2-6, with a weak D call TRBD1 (6 bases). Trimming pared 9 bases from V and 4 bases from J, leaving 14 bases between. In germline, CDR1 is SGHRS, CDR2 YFSETQ. This CDR3 is 14 amino acids long. The CDR3 spells CATSAGAGANVLTF. In nucleotides, the CDR3 is TGCGCCACCTCGGCAGGGGCAGGGGCCAACGTCCTGACTTTC.

This chain connects TRBV7-3 to TRBJ2-3; unclear D gene. CDR1 and CDR2 from the germline V gene are SGHTA and FQGTGA. Trimming removed 5 bases from V and 1 base from J, with 4 bases in between. The CDR3 totals 12 residues. The CDR3 spells CASSGGTDTQYF. The CDR3 DNA sequence: TGTGCCAGCAGCGGTGGCACAGATACGCAGTATTTT.

This chain connects TRBV11-2 to TRBJ2-7; perhaps TRBD1 as D (5 bases). Germline CDR1 and CDR2: SGHAT and FQNNGV. This CDR3 is built from 13 residues. Trimming cost V 2 bases and J 6 bases, with 11 bases left between them. In DNA, the CDR3 is TGTGCCAGCAGCTTACGACAGTCGGGCGAGCAGTACTTC. Translating it yields CASSLRQSGEQYF. The entire variable domain, with the rest obtained from reference TRBV11-2 and TRBJ2-7, is as follows: EAGVAQSPRYKIIEKRQSVAFWCNPISGHATLYWYQQILGQGPKLLIQFQNNGVVDDSQLPKDRFSAERLKGVDSTLKIQPAKLEDSAVYLCASSLRQSGEQYFGPGTRLTVT.

The CDR3 DNA reads as TGTGCCAGTAGGCACGGAGATAACTATGGCTACACCTTC. Protein product: CASRHGDNYGYTF. This sequence joins TRBV19 and TRBJ1-2; D is uncertain. V gave up 6 bases and J gave up 1 base, with 9 bases separating them. CDR3 length equals 13 residues. Germline CDR1 and CDR2: LNHDA and SQIVND (reference sequence). The full variable domain, with the rest looked up from reference TRBV19 and TRBJ1-2, is DGGITQSPKYLFRKEGQNVTLSCEQNLNHDAMYWYRQDPGQGLRLIYYSQIVNDFQKGDIAEGYSVSREKKESFPLTVTSAQKNPTAFYLCASRHGDNYGYTFGSGTRLTVV.

This clone was seen once. The chain couples TRBV4-3 to TRBJ2-5; 9 nucleotides line up with TRBD2. J gave up 3 bases and V 1 base, and 3 bases lay outside the gene matches. The germline CDR1 and CDR2 sequences are LGHNA and YSLEER. The CDR3 length is 15 residues. Here the CDR3 reads CASSQVAGVEETQYF. Written as DNA, the CDR3 is TGCGCCAGCAGCCAAGTAGCGGGAGTCGAAGAGACCCAGTACTTC.

The CDR3 DNA follows: TGTGCCACCAGCAGCTTAAACAGGGGGGGTCGAGAGACCCAGTACTTC. Protein product: CATSSLNRGGRETQYF. This chain connects TRBV15 to TRBJ2-5, with D possibly being TRBD1 (8 bases). V lost 3 bases and J 4 bases, leaving 18 bases between the germline ends. Germline V CDR1 and CDR2: LNHNV, YYDKDF (reference sequence). The CDR3 has 16 amino acids.

There are many counts of this clone. The chain couples TRBV29-1 to TRBJ2-2, with D perhaps assigned TRBD1 or TRBD2 (5 bases each). The V gene's germline CDR1 is SQVTM and CDR2 ANQGSEA. The CDR3 spans 15 residues. Trimming shortened V by 3 bases and J by 0 bases, and 11 bases separated the two germline ends. This CDR3 is CSVESGQSNTGELFF. CDR3 sequence (DNA): TGCAGCGTTGAGTCGGGGCAATCGAACACCGGGGAGCTGTTTTTT.

This clone has a handful of counts. The chain combines TRBV5-1 with TRBJ1-2, with unresolved D. Looked up from germline, CDR1 is SGHRS and CDR2 is YFSETQ. This CDR3 comprises 13 residues. The V end was cut by 4 bases, the J end by 6 bases, with 13 bases between. The CDR3 DNA reads as TGCGCCAGCAGCGTGCGCGGTGGGGATGGCTACACCTTC. It yields the protein CASSVRGGDGYTF. The full variable domain, completed using reference TRBV5-1 and TRBJ1-2, is KAGVTQTPRYLIKTRGQQVTLSCSPISGHRSVSWYQQTPGQGLQFLFEYFSETQRNKGNFPGRFSGRQFSNSRSEMNVSTLELGDSALYLCASSVRGGDGYTFGSGTRLTVV.

The J gene is TRBJ2-7, the V gene TRBV7-8, with a tentative D call TRBD1 (6 bases). V lost 1 base and J 0 bases, leaving 22 bases between the germline ends. There are 19 residues in the CDR3. Germline V lookup: CDR1 SGHVS, CDR2 FQNEAQ. The CDR3 DNA sequence: TGTGCCAGCAGCTTAGTGGGGGACACCGAAGCCGGTCGCTCCTACGAGCAGTACTTC. Translating it yields CASSLVGDTEAGRSYEQYF.

Only one count was recorded for this clone. This chain joins TRBV5-1 and TRBJ1-2; no clear D. The CDR3 spans 14 residues. Trimming removed 4 bases at V and 2 bases at J, with 12 bases between. The germline CDR1 and CDR2 sequences are SGHRS and YFSETQ. CDR3 sequence (DNA): TGCGCCAGCAGCCTCGGGGAGGGAAACTATGGCTACACCTTC. Residues: CASSLGEGNYGYTF.

The chain combines TRBV5-1 with TRBJ1-2, with D perhaps TRBD1 (6 bases). Germline CDR1 is SGHRS and CDR2 is YFSETQ. The CDR3 spans 13 residues. The V gene lost 4 bases and the J gene lost 8 bases, with 15 bases spanning the gap. The CDR3 region has the DNA TGCGCCAGCAGCAAGGGGGAGACGAGAGGCTACACCTTC. It specifies CASSKGETRGYTF.

V usage is TRBV4-3 and J usage is TRBJ2-5; 7 bases line up with TRBD2. Germline values: CDR1 LGHNA, CDR2 YSLEER. Trimming cost V 0 bases and J 4 bases; bases outside gene matches: 5. The CDR3 covers 15 residues. DNA of the CDR3: TGCGCCAGCAGCCAAGATTATGGCGGGAGAGAGACCCAGTACTTC. Translation gives CASSQDYGGRETQYF.

This chain joins TRBV9 and TRBJ1-2; 8 bases align to TRBD1. CDR1 and CDR2 from the germline V gene are SGDLS and YYNGEE. The CDR3 extends over 14 amino acids. V lost 4 bases to trimming and J lost 5 bases; unmatched junction nucleotides: 7. CDR3 protein: CASSPGQGRYGYTF. The CDR3, as DNA: TGTGCCAGCAGCCCCGGACAGGGACGATATGGCTACACCTTC.

This chain connects TRBV7-3 to TRBJ2-1; weak D call: TRBD2 (5 bases). Looked up from germline, CDR1 is SGHTA and CDR2 is FQGTGA. The CDR3 length is 16 residues. V was trimmed by 1 base and J by 6 bases, leaving 16 bases between them. CDR3 loop: CASSLMVGLPGNEQFF. The CDR3 nucleotides read TGTGCCAGCAGCTTAATGGTTGGACTGCCTGGCAATGAGCAGTTCTTC.

The V call is TRBV27, the J call TRBJ2-5, with D perhaps assigned TRBD1 or TRBD2 (6 bases each). Trimming stripped 6 bases from V and 5 bases from J, with 19 bases between. The V gene's germline CDR1 is MNHEY and CDR2 SMNVEV (reference sequence). CDR3 length: 15 amino acids. The CDR3 DNA is TGTGCCAGCAGCCCGGGGGCAGGGGAAGTGGAGACCCAGTACTTC. It codes for CASSPGAGEVETQYF.

The genes are TRBV10-2 and TRBJ2-1; 7 bases map to TRBD1. V gave up 2 bases and J gave up 2 bases; unmatched junction bases: 6. Germline V gene lookup returns CDR1 WSHSY and CDR2 SAAADI. The CDR3 is 16 residues long. CDR3 DNA: TGCGCCAGCAGTGAGGTGGGGACAGTGCCCTACAATGAGCAGTTCTTC. Translating gives CASSEVGTVPYNEQFF.

V is TRBV19 and J is TRBJ2-1, with TRBD2 identical over 9 bases. CDR1 and CDR2 (germline): LNHDA, SQIVND (reference sequence). The CDR3 is 18 residues long. V shed 3 bases and J 8 bases; nucleotides not matched to a gene: 17. This CDR3 reads CASSIRPGLASSAYEQFF. CDR3 in DNA: TGTGCCAGTAGTATTCGCCCCGGACTAGCGTCCTCCGCATATGAGCAGTTCTTC.

The gene calls are TRBV4-1 and TRBJ1-5; D ambiguous. CDR3 length equals 17 residues. Germline assignment: CDR1 MGHRA and CDR2 YSYEKL. Trimming shortened V by 3 bases and J by 0 bases, and 15 bases separated the two germline ends. The CDR3 here is CASSHLRGVSSNQPQHF. The CDR3 DNA reads as TGCGCCAGCAGCCACCTTAGAGGAGTTTCTAGCAATCAGCCCCAGCATTTT.

The V gene is TRBV9, the J gene TRBJ1-5; D perhaps matches TRBD1 (6 bases). Germline assignment: CDR1 SGDLS and CDR2 YYNGEE. V gave up 0 bases and J gave up 3 bases, with 13 bases separating them. This CDR3 has 16 amino acids. CDR3 nucleotides: TGTGCCAGCAGCGTAGCTGGGACACGGGACAATCAGCCCCAGCATTTT. Translation: CASSVAGTRDNQPQHF.

V is TRBV4-1 and J is TRBJ2-7, with D tentatively TRBD1 (7 bases). Trimming pared 3 bases from V and 3 bases from J, leaving 15 bases between. Germline V gene sequence: CDR1 MGHRA, CDR2 YSYEKL. The CDR3 is 15 amino acids. As DNA, the CDR3 is TGCGCCAGCAGCCACCTCAGGGGGGCCCTCTACGAGCAGTACTTC. It codes for CASSHLRGALYEQYF.